This T cell receptor beta chain was found in a study of cytomegalovirus exposure and HLA in healthy donors. Study-wide background: Genotyping showed around four fifths of 300 to 450 donors falling in the Caucasian-associated ancestry cluster.

Regarding this clone: The antigen remains undetermined.

V lost 4 bases and J 2 bases, leaving 18 bases between the germline ends. The CDR3 has 16 amino acids. The germline CDR1 and CDR2 sequences are SGHRS and YFSETQ. Primers: 60 Vbeta forward and 13 Jbeta reverse. Clones were sequenced by immunoSEQ multiplex PCR, and TCRdb holds only the in-frame ones, with some missing. The table lists about 130,000 clones, about 80% of them singletons. Study findings and constraints: An analysis that was carried out later associated 16,951 TCR beta sequences with HLA alleles at 0.05 false discovery rate. Most sequenced TCRs were rare (though some public TCRs occurred in many donors).

The chain carries TRBV5-1 and TRBJ2-5, with a tentative D call TRBD2 (7 bases). This sequence originates from a boy aged 2-15 years in good health and CMV-seronegative. Specimen: PBMCs. In DNA, the CDR3 is TGCGCCAGCAGCCGCGGGCAGGGAGGGGGGCAAGAGACCCAGTACTTC. Translated: CASSRGQGGGQETQYF.